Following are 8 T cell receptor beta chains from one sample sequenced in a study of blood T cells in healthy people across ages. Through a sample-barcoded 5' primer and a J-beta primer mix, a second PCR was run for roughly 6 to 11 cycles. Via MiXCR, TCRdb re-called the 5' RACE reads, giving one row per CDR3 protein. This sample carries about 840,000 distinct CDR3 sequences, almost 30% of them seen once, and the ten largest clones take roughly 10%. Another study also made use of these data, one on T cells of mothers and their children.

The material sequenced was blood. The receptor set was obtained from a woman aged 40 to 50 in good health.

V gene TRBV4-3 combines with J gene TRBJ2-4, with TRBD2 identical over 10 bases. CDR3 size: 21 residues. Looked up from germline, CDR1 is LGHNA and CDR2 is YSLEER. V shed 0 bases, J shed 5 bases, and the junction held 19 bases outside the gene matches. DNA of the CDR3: TGCGCCAGCAGCCAAGAGGCCCCTAGCGGGGGATTTATAAGTCGCCAAAACATTCAGTACTTC. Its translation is CASSQEAPSGGFISRQNIQYF.

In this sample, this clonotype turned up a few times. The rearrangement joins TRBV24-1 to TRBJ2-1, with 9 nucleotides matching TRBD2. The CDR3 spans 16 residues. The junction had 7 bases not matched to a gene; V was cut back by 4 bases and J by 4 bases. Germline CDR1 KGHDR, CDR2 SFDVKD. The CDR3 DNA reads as TGTGCCACCAGTGACCCCGGGACTAGCCCTTACAATGAGCAGTTCTTC. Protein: CATSDPGTSPYNEQFF.

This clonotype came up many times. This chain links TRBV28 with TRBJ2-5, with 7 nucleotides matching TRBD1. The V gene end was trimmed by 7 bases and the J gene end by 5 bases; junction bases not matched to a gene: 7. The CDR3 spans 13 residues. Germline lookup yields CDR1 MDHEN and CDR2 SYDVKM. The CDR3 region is CASNRQGPETQYF. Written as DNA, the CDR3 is TGTGCCAGCAATCGACAGGGTCCGGAGACCCAGTACTTC.

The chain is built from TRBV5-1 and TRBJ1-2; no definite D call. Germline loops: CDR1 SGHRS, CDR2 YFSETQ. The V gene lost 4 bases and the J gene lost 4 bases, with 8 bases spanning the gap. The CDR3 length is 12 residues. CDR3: CASSPNIYGYTF. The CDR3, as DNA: TGCGCCAGCAGCCCCAACATCTATGGCTACACCTTC.

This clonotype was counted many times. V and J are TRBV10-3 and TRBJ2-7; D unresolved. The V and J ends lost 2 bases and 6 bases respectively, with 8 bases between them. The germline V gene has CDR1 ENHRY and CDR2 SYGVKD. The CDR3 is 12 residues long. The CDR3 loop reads CAISERVREQYF. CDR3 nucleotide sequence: TGTGCCATCAGTGAGCGGGTTCGCGAGCAGTACTTC.

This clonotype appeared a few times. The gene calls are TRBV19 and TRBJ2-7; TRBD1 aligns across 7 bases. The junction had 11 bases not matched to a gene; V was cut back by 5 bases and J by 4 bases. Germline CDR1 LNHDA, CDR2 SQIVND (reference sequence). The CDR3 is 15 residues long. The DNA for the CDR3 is TGTGCCAGTAGTTTCGGGACGGGACAGTTTTACGAGCAGTACTTC. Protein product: CASSFGTGQFYEQYF. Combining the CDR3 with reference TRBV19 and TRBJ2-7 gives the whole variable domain DGGITQSPKYLFRKEGQNVTLSCEQNLNHDAMYWYRQDPGQGLRLIYYSQIVNDFQKGDIAEGYSVSREKKESFPLTVTSAQKNPTAFYLCASSFGTGQFYEQYFGPGTRLTVT.

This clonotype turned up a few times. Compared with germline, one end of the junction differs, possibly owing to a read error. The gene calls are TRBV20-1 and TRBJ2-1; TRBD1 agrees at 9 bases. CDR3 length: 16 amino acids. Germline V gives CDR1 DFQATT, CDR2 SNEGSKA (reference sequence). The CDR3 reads CNARGSFRDRDNEQFF. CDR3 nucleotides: TGCAATGCTAGAGGGAGTTTCCGGGACAGGGACAATGAGCAGTTCTTC.

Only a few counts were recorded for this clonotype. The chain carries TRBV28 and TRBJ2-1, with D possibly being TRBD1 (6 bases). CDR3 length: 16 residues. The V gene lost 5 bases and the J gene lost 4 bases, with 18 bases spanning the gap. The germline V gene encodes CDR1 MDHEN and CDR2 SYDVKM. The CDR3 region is CASSLIGQGTYNEQFF. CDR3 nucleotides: TGTGCCAGCAGTCTCATTGGGCAGGGGACATACAATGAGCAGTTCTTC.